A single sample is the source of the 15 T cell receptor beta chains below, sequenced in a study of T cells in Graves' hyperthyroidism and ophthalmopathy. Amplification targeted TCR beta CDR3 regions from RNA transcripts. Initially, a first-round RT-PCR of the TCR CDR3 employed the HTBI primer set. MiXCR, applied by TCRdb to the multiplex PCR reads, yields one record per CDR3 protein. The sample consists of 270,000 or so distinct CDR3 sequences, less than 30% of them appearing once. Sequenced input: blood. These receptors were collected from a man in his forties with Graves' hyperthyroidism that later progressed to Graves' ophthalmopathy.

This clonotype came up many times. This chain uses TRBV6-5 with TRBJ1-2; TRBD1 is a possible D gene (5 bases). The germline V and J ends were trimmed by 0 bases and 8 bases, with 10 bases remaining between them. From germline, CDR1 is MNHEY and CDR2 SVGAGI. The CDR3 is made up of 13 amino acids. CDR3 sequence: CASSYSGSGGYTF. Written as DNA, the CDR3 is TGTGCCAGCAGTTACTCGGGGTCAGGGGGCTACACCTTC.

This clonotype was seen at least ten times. Written as DNA, the CDR3 is TGTGCCAGCAGCTTGCCCCTAACCAGGGGCGCTTCCTACGAGCAGTACTTC. It codes for CASSLPLTRGASYEQYF. J is TRBJ2-7 and V is TRBV5-5; weak D call: TRBD1 (6 bases). V lost 1 base and J 1 base, leaving 18 bases between the germline ends. Germline values: CDR1 SGHKS, CDR2 YYEKEE (reference sequence). The CDR3 length is 17 residues.

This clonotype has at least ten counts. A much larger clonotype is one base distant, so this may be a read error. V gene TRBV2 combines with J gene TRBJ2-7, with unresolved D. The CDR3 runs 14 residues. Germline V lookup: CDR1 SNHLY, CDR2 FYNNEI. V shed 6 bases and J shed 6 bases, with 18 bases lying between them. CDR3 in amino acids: CASRSQQVTCEQYF. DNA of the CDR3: TGTGCCAGCAGGTCCCAGCAGGTCACCTGCGAGCAGTACTTC.

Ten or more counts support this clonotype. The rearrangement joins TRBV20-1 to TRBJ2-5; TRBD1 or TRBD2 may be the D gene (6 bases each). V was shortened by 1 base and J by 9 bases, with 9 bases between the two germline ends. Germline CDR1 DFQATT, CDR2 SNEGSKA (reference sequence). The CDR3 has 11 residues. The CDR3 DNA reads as TGCAGTGCTAGAGCGGAGGGGGCCCAGTACTTC. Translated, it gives CSARAEGAQYF.

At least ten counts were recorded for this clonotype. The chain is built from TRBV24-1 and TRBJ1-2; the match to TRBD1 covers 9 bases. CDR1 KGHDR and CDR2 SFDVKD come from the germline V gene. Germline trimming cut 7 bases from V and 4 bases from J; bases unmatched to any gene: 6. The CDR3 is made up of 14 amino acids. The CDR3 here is CATSPGTGTYGYTF. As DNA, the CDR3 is TGTGCCACCAGCCCCGGGACAGGGACCTATGGCTACACCTTC.

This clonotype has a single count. DNA of the CDR3: TGTGCCAGTAGTAGGACAGATAGCTCCTACGAGCAGTACTTC. It translates to CASSRTDSSYEQYF. V usage is TRBV19 and J usage is TRBJ2-7, with a tentative D call TRBD1 (6 bases). The CDR3 runs to 14 residues. V was cut by 4 bases and J by 0 bases, with 10 bases left in between. The germline CDR1 and CDR2 sequences are LNHDA and SQIVND (reference sequence).

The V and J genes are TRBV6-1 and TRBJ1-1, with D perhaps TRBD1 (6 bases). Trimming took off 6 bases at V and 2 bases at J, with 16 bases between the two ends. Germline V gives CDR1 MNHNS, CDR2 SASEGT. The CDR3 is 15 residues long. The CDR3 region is CASSETGHLNTEAFF. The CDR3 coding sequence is TGTGCCAGCAGCGAGACGGGACACCTAAACACTGAAGCTTTCTTT.

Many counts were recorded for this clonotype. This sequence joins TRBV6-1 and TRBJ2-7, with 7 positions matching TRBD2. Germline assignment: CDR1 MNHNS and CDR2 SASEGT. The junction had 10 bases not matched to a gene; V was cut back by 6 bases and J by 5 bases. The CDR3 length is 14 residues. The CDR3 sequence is CASSRLAGGDEQYF. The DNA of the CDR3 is TGTGCCAGCAGCCGACTAGCTGGAGGCGACGAGCAGTACTTC.

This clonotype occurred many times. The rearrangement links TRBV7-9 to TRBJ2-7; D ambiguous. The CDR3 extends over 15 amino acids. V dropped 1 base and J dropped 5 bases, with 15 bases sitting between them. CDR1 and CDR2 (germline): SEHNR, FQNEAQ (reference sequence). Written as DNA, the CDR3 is TGTGCCAGCAGCTTAGGAGGTACGGGCTTCAACGAGCAGTACTTC. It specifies CASSLGGTGFNEQYF. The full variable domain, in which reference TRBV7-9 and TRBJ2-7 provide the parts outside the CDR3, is DTGVSQNPRHKITKRGQNVTFRCDPISEHNRLYWYRQTLGQGPEFLTYFQNEAQLEKSRLLSDRFSAERPKGSFSTLEIQRTEQGDSAMYLCASSLGGTGFNEQYFGPGTRLTVT.

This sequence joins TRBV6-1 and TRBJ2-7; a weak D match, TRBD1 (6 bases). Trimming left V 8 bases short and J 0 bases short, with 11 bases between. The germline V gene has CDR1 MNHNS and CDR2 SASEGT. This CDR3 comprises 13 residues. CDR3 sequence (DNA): TGTGCCAGCGGCTGGGACATCTCCTACGAGCAGTACTTC. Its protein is CASGWDISYEQYF.

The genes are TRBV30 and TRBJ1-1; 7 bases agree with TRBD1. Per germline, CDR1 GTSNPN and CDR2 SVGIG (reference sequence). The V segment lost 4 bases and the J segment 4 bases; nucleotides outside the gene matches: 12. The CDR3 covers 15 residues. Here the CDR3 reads CAWKTGAGGSTEAFF. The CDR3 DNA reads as TGTGCCTGGAAAACAGGGGCAGGAGGTTCCACTGAAGCTTTCTTT.

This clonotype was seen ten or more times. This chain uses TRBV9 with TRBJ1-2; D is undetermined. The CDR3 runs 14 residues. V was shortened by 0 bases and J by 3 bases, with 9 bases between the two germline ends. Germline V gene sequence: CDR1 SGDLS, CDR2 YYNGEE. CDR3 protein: CASSVEPRDYGYTF. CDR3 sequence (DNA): TGTGCCAGCAGCGTAGAACCACGGGACTATGGCTACACCTTC.

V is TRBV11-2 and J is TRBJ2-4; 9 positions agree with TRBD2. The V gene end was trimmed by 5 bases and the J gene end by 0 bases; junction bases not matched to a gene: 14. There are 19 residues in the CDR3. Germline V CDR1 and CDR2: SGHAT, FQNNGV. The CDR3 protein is CASSTVGGTSSTAKNIQYF. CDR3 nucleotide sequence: TGTGCCAGCAGCACCGTGGGGGGGACTAGCTCGACAGCCAAAAACATTCAGTACTTC.

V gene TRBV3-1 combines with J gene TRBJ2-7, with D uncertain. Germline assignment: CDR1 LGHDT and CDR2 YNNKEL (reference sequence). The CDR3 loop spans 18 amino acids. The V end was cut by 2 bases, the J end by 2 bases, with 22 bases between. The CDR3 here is CASSQSILQGISPYEQYF. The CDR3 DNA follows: TGTGCCAGCAGCCAATCAATTTTACAAGGGATCTCACCCTACGAGCAGTACTTC.

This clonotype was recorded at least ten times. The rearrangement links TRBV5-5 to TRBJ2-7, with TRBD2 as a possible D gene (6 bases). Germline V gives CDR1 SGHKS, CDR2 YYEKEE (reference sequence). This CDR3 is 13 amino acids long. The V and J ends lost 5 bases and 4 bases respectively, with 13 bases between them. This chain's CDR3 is CASSPMGRYEQYF. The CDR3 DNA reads TGTGCCAGCAGTCCCATGGGGAGGTACGAGCAGTACTTC. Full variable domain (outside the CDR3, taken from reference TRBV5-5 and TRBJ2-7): DAGVTQSPTHLIKTRGQQVTLRCSPISGHKSVSWYQQVLGQGPQFIFQYYEKEERGRGNFPDRFSARQFPNYSSELNVNALLLGDSALYLCASSPMGRYEQYFGPGTRLTVT.